This entry lists 10 T cell receptor beta chains sequenced from one sample in a study of T cells after yellow fever vaccination. Each CDR3 protein is one row after TCRdb ran MiXCR on the 5' RACE reads. The repertoire holds a few hundred thousand distinct CDR3 sequences, with around 7% as singletons. The sequencing used CD4+ T cells sorted from PBMCs, collected 15 days after the yellow fever booster vaccination. These receptors all stem from a man aged 30 to 39 who received the YFV17D yellow fever vaccine.

This clonotype was observed at least ten times. The CDR3 sequence: CASSLGGSEETQYF. In nucleotides, the CDR3 is TGCGCCAGCAGCTTGGGCGGGAGTGAAGAGACCCAGTACTTC. This sequence joins TRBV5-1 and TRBJ2-5, with 7 bases matching TRBD2. This CDR3 has 14 amino acids. The V gene's germline CDR1 is SGHRS and CDR2 YFSETQ. J was trimmed by 3 bases and V by 0 bases; bases with no gene match: 2.

V usage is TRBV4-3 and J usage is TRBJ2-1; 13 positions agree with TRBD2. Unmatched junction bases numbered 15, after V lost 0 bases and J lost 7 bases. Germline values: CDR1 LGHNA, CDR2 YSLEER. The CDR3 has 20 residues. The DNA for the CDR3 is TGCGCCAGCAGCCAAGACGCCCTCAAGGGACTAGCGGGGATGGGGAATGAGCAGTTCTTC. Its translation is CASSQDALKGLAGMGNEQFF.

In this sample, this clonotype turned up many times. The J gene is TRBJ2-3, the V gene TRBV5-1; D possibly uses TRBD1 or TRBD2 (5 bases each). Germline V gives CDR1 SGHRS, CDR2 YFSETQ. Deletions cut 4 bases from V and 3 bases from J, with 12 bases between. CDR3 length equals 14 residues. The CDR3 reads CASSPSWGTDTQYF. The DNA for the CDR3 is TGCGCCAGCAGCCCCTCGTGGGGGACAGATACGCAGTATTTT.

In its sample, this clonotype was seen a few times. The rearrangement uses TRBV20-1 and TRBJ2-5, with 9 bases fitting TRBD2. The CDR3 extends over 15 amino acids. After removal of 0 bases from V and 1 base from J, the junction contained 3 bases not matched to a gene. Germline loops: CDR1 DFQATT, CDR2 SNEGSKA (reference sequence). The CDR3 sequence: CSARETSGAQETQYF. CDR3 DNA: TGCAGTGCTAGAGAGACTAGCGGAGCCCAAGAGACCCAGTACTTC.

There are many counts of this clonotype. The rearrangement uses TRBV20-1 and TRBJ2-2; D not resolved. Germline CDR1 reads DFQATT; CDR2 reads SNEGSKA (reference sequence). CDR3 length: 14 residues. Trimming pared 1 base from V and 6 bases from J, leaving 12 bases between. CDR3 nucleotide sequence: TGCAGTGCTAGAGTTGGGCGTTCCGCCGGGGAGCTGTTTTTT. Amino acid sequence: CSARVGRSAGELFF.

This sequence joins TRBV6-2 or TRBV6-3 and TRBJ2-1, with 9 positions matching TRBD2. The CDR3 has 12 amino acids. V was clipped by 5 bases and J by 11 bases; unmatched bases: 4. The V gene's germline CDR1 is MNHEY and CDR2 SVGEGT. DNA for the CDR3: TGTGCCAGCAGTCCTGGGACTAGCAAGCAGTTCTTC. Translating it yields CASSPGTSKQFF.

The rearrangement joins TRBV6-1 to TRBJ2-5, with TRBD2 matching 7 bases. The CDR3 has 15 residues. Germline V CDR1 and CDR2: MNHNS, SASEGT. V lost 6 bases to trimming and J lost 5 bases; unmatched junction nucleotides: 12. This CDR3 is CASRDFGGSSETQYF. The CDR3 coding sequence is TGTGCCAGCAGAGACTTCGGCGGGAGTTCTGAGACCCAGTACTTC.

This clonotype was detected only a few times. The J gene is TRBJ2-1, the V gene TRBV19, with D possibly being TRBD2 (6 bases). This CDR3 is built from 17 residues. Between the trimmed V and J ends, which lost 0 bases and 4 bases, there was a span of 16 bases. Per germline, CDR1 LNHDA and CDR2 SQIVND (reference sequence). This CDR3 is CASSIEGRGRRYNEQFF. As DNA, the CDR3 is TGTGCCAGTAGTATAGAAGGAAGAGGGAGGCGTTACAATGAGCAGTTCTTC.

This clonotype was counted at least ten times. The rearrangement uses TRBV2 and TRBJ2-7; D possibly corresponds to TRBD1 (6 bases). The CDR3 loop spans 14 amino acids. Trimming removed 11 bases from V and 2 bases from J, with 19 bases in between. Germline CDR1 and CDR2: SNHLY and FYNNEI. The CDR3 protein is CAGFRDIKTYEQYF. The CDR3 DNA follows: TGTGCCGGGTTCCGGGACATAAAAACCTACGAGCAGTACTTC.

This rearrangement joins TRBV11-2 to TRBJ1-1; TRBD1 is a possible D gene (6 bases). This CDR3 contains 15 residues. V lost 5 bases, J lost 2 bases, and 15 bases lay in between. Germline CDR1 reads SGHAT; CDR2 reads FQNNGV. Here the CDR3 DNA reads TGTGCCAGCAGCCGTTGGGGAGGGGGTAACACTGAAGCTTTCTTT. This sequence encodes CASSRWGGGNTEAFF.